These T cell receptor beta chains were read from a single sample in a study of cytomegalovirus exposure and HLA in healthy donors. Produced via immunoSEQ multiplex PCR; TCRdb's table is partial and in-frame only. Here the sample spans roughly 140,000 clones, around nine tenths being singletons. Sequenced material: PBMCs. These receptors were collected from a young man in good health and CMV-seropositive. Each CDR3 is given without its conserved first and last residue. Each record gives: J gene, V gene, CDR3 protein.

TRBJ2-1 | TRBV18 | ASSPGLAGAGEQF
TRBJ2-1 | TRBV9 | ASSVEARDVEQF
TRBJ1-2 | TRBV25-1 | ASSELLIPGTELY
TRBJ1-1 | TRBV11-2 | ASSLDRTGKTEAF
TRBJ1-2 | TRBV9 | ASSVAGTGEGYT
TRBJ2-3 | TRBV27 | ASSSLTGPLDTQY
TRBJ1-2 | TRBV5-8 | ASSIPPITGYGYT
TRBJ1-3 | TRBV25-1 | ASLGGLVGNTIY
TRBJ2-3 | TRBV5-1 | ASSLKWDRGYTQY
TRBJ1-3 | TRBV11-3 | ASSLEGSRDTIY
TRBJ2-3 | TRBV4-2 | ASSSRWGDITDTQY
TRBJ2-5 | TRBV14 | ASSLIAGGPGGETQY
TRBJ1-2 | TRBV30 | AWVRDSANYGYT
TRBJ1-5 | TRBV28 | ASRSQGAPNQPQH
TRBJ1-1 | TRBV18 | ASSLRNTEAF
TRBJ2-3 | TRBV5-1 | ASSRSGGTDTQY
TRBJ1-2 | TRBV18 | ASSPVTGGYGYT
TRBJ2-1 | TRBV28 | ASSSQVYNEQF
TRBJ1-1 | TRBV6-5 | ASSSTRDRVVSAF
TRBJ2-1 | TRBV29-1 | SVKPQGGSYNEQF
TRBJ1-5 | TRBV5-6 | ASSRRAGGNQPQH
TRBJ2-3 | TRBV12-2 | ASRLGPRTDTQY
TRBJ2-5 | TRBV9 | ASSPRGAADQETQY
TRBJ1-6 | TRBV18 | ASSRSTGVQNSPLH
TRBJ2-7 | TRBV30 | AWSVGESYDEQY
TRBJ1-1 | TRBV10-3 | AIKRDTLNTEAF
TRBJ2-7 | TRBV19 | ASSASGRASYEQY
TRBJ2-7 | TRBV5-4 | ASSLDRGQGYEQY
TRBJ2-1 | TRBV5-1 | ASSLELRSYNEQF
TRBJ1-5 | TRBV5-8 | ASSYAGGTGLGQPQH
TRBJ2-3 | TRBV27 | ASSGTPSSTDTQY
TRBJ1-2 | TRBV25-1 | ASSDPSGKVVGYT
TRBJ1-1 | TRBV6-1 | ASSERAERAF
TRBJ2-7 | TRBV27 | ASSPRGGRYEQY
TRBJ2-7 | TRBV7-9 | ASSPRTSGTYEQY
TRBJ1-1 | TRBV29-1 | SVDRRNTEAF
TRBJ2-1 | TRBV5-1 | ASSLARASGRDNEQF
TRBJ2-7 | TRBV5-1 | ASSLEGQGREQY